This T cell receptor (beta chain) was identified in a study of blood T cell repertoires in COVID-19. Study background: Donors in the United States, Italy and Spain gave samples during acute or convalescent COVID-19. Sources were T cells, B-cell-depleted T cells, or PBMCs; the material itself was cDNA or gDNA.

Per the authors' pipeline: Estimation of nucleated cell counts was performed using reference gene primer amplification. Generated by immunoSEQ multiplex PCR, the TCRdb table keeps only in-frame clones and is missing some. For V, J and clone size, that table is used; D and trimming come from the DNA. The top ten hold roughly a sixth of the sample, which has some 80,000 clones, roughly 90% seen once. V lost 4 bases and J 5 bases, leaving 12 bases between the germline ends. Germline V gene data show CDR1 as SGHRS and CDR2 as YFSETQ. The length of the CDR3 is 13 residues. Sequencing was done on a sample of peripheral blood. This TCR derives from a human donor in a cohort sampled during active COVID-19. The rearrangement links TRBV5-1 to TRBJ1-1; tentatively, D is TRBD1 (6 bases). Here the CDR3 DNA reads TGCGCCAGCAGCAGCACAGGGTTAACTGAAGCTTTCTTT. Translation gives CASSSTGLTEAFF. The full variable domain, in which reference TRBV5-1 and TRBJ1-1 provide the parts outside the CDR3, is KAGVTQTPRYLIKTRGQQVTLSCSPISGHRSVSWYQQTPGQGLQFLFEYFSETQRNKGNFPGRFSGRQFSNSRSEMNVSTLELGDSALYLCASSSTGLTEAFFGQGTRLTVV.